The following is a TCR beta chain sequence with its context. No cognate antigen has been identified for it. Per-base quality was not reported, and no clone a single base away is much larger than it. The data derive from a study of cytomegalovirus exposure and HLA in healthy donors (dated by TCRdb to the late 2010s). Regarding the research as a whole: In an earlier analysis of 587 of the donors, 276 Gb of sequence data and approximately 120 million unique TCR beta sequences from about 190 million T cells were reported. Among the roughly 400 genotyped donors, about 83% belonged to the genetic ancestry cluster associated with self-reported Caucasian donors. The study was designed to test whether signatures of past pathogen exposure could be identified by cataloging public T cell receptors. The T cell repertoires of about 700 subjects were profiled by immunosequencing and related to cytomegalovirus serostatus. To study patterns of TCR occurrence, a later analysis re-analyzed previously published TCR beta repertoires from 500 to 850 donors and added high-resolution HLA genotyping. A later genetic analysis used genome-wide SNP genotypes for about three fifths of the 666 donors, treating that subset as a discovery cohort. To decide whether each TCR beta V gene segment behaved as functional or pseudogenic, an earlier analysis of approximately 620 of the donors relied on high-throughput TCR beta sequencing. The number of typed donors differed by locus: roughly 620-630 for A, B, C, DRB1 and DQB1; roughly 510 for DQA1; some 590 for DPA1; and around 490 for DPB1. Donor age, sex, ethnicity and CMV serostatus were compiled alongside the repertoire data. HLA typing covered class I and class II loci at four-digit resolution. Across around 400 genotyped donors of the cohort, an average of about 220,000 unique TCR beta nucleotide sequences per donor were sequenced, and around 19% of those sequences were non-productive. In the later analysis, no new phenotypic data were used to find candidate immune exposures; instead, reliance was placed on TCR beta sequences and their occurrence across donors. An early release that covered approximately 600 HLA-typed donors contained approximately 300 gigabases of sequencing data and approximately 85 million unique TCR sequences. All discovery cohort repertoires had been generated on a single sequencing platform. Along with the roughly 710-subject first cohort, a separate validation cohort of over a hundred different subjects was used. A handful of DR-DQ haplotypes were handled as single units for association and clustering because linkage in the cohort was strong. To predict cytomegalovirus infection status, the study brought together high-throughput TCR immunosequencing, statistical association of individual TCRs with disease status, and machine learning. Study-level results and caveats: According to a later analysis, parvovirus B19, influenza, CMV and Epstein-Barr virus appeared linked to several top co-occurrence clusters. Across donors, most TCR sequences were observed very rarely, whereas some public TCRs were present in many individuals. Because counts were too low, seventeen rarely observed V segments, including chromosome 9 orphons, were excluded from the earlier analysis of some 540 of the donors. A later analysis found that HLA-associated TCR beta chains were more clonally expanded and had lower generation probabilities than equally common non-associated chains. In a later analysis, TCR association rates were found to vary across HLA loci, with the most associated TCRs seen for DRB1 alleles and the fewest for HLA-C alleles. Immune exposure information for the cohort was limited to CMV serostatus. In this cohort, only TCR beta chains were sequenced, and detectable features were limited by the absence of alpha or paired-chain data. Compared with the roughly 700-donor mean, donors in an Asian-associated ancestry cluster had fewer N-insertions in productive TCRs, according to a later genetic analysis. A further reported finding was that TCR beta sequences accurately predicted the HLA-A and HLA-B alleles for most subjects in the first cohort. An earlier analysis of 450 to 750 of the donors showed that most TCR beta V segments appeared in productive rearrangements either about 87% or about 30% of the time, which broadly matched IMGT annotations. Correlated functional status among segregating V segments might be attributable to linkage disequilibrium, but an unknown experimental factor could not be ruled out. Three of the identified cytomegalovirus-associated TCR beta chains were confirmed in vitro to be specific for cytomegalovirus antigens. Assigning TCR associations to individual alleles was difficult when HLA alleles, especially DR and DQ, strongly co-occurred. According to a later analysis, most CMV-associated TCR beta chains appeared to be HLA-restricted, and the HLA associations seemed to be driven largely by CMV exposure. It was suggested by the authors that the approach could potentially be generalized to other disease states and immunological phenotypes. Roughly uniform sequencing depth across donors was assumed in presence/absence analyses, although this assumption may not hold. In a later analysis, more than 15,000 TCR beta sequences were associated with specific HLA alleles at a false discovery rate of 0.05. An association between a missense DCLRE1C variant and V-gene and J-gene trimming of TCR beta chains was found in a later genetic analysis and replicated in an independent cohort. HLA typing was unavailable for some donors at each locus, so association tests used only the typed subset. A cluster of highly shared sequence variants was judged likely to represent a technical artifact of the sequencing pipeline. The 87-base-pair reads could not distinguish some IMGT-functional V segments, including TRBV6-2 and TRBV6-3, so those segments were excluded. A total of roughly 160 TCR beta chains were listed by the study as associated with cytomegalovirus. Cytomegalovirus status was reported to be diagnosed by the classifier with high specificity and sensitivity in both the original and validation cohorts.

Taken from cysteine to phenylalanine, the CDR3 has 16 residues. CDR3 DNA only is kept here, 48 bases in frame from base 1. Sequences SGHTA (CDR1) and FQGNSA (CDR2) are obtained from the germline V gene. V drops 1 base and J drops 0 bases, leaving 13 bases in between. The library was produced with the immunoSEQ multiplex PCR assay. The multiplex PCR relied on a mix of 60 forward primers for TCR Vbeta segments and 13 reverse primers for TCR Jbeta segments. The CDR3 region of rearranged TCR beta genes was amplified from genomic DNA with a multiplex PCR assay. The Illumina HiSeq System was used to sequence the amplified TCR beta libraries as 87-base-pair reads. In the source study's methods: Across the 500 to 750 repertoires, a later analysis counted tens of millions of unique TCR beta chains, 9.5 million to 13 million of which were shared by at least two donors. Raw reads were error-corrected and collapsed into unique sequences by a nearest-neighbor algorithm in which closely related sequences were merged to remove PCR and sequencing errors. V, D and J gene segments were assigned by aligning CDR3 sequences to IMGT reference sequences. For a sequence to be retained, at least a six-nucleotide match to both a V gene segment and a J gene segment was required. Rearrangements were called productive when the CDR3 lacked stop codons and stayed in frame with V and J; all others were non-productive. CDR3 was defined according to IMGT convention as the region running from the second conserved V-encoded cysteine to the conserved J-encoded phenylalanine. The earlier analysis of some 580 of the donors excluded any sequence lacking an unambiguous match to a single V gene segment. An earlier analysis of under 750 of the donors called V segments functional above 56.7% productive rearrangements and segregating when the between-donor standard deviation exceeded 5%. A statistical classification framework was built for diagnosing cytomegalovirus status from the catalog of TCR beta chain sequences. In a later analysis, V and J genes were assigned by comparing TCR nucleotide sequences against IMGT/GENE-DB human TR gene sequences. Using the TCRdist pipeline, a later analysis assigned CDR3 sequences along with most-parsimonious VDJ recombination scenarios. In a later analysis, each TCR beta chain was defined by its CDR3 amino acid sequence together with its V-gene family, and reads without a unique V-gene family were excluded. In a later analysis, several hundred highly shared, low-generation-probability nucleotide sequences were removed to address suspected cross-contamination and a sequencing artifact. A later analysis calculated a clonal expansion index for each public chain from normalized within-repertoire ranks of inferred template counts. In a later analysis, generation probabilities were computed with a VDJ recombination model fitted to out-of-frame rearrangements, and the resulting probabilities were checked against IGoR. Hypergeometric tests were used in a later analysis to score TCR-TCR, TCR-HLA and TCR-CMV co-occurrence, with a repertoire-size bias correction applied to the TCR pairs. To estimate false discovery rates, a later analysis permuted the HLA or CMV assignments 20 times. In a later analysis, co-occurring TCRs were grouped with DBSCAN, and TCRdist sequence similarity was added when clustering was performed within HLA-allele-positive subsets. Repertoires with fewer than 30,000 or more than 120,000 public chains were left out of co-occurrence clustering, as were five repertoires with anomalous nucleotide sharing. In its TCRdb copy, this immuneACCESS table keeps in-frame sequences only and misses some clones. Where compared with another copy, unresolved V genes explain less than half of these, and the others have no known cause. V and J calls plus clone size are reproduced from that table; the DNA served to infer D and trimming. The sample data list about 120,000 clones, and roughly 80% of these were observed just once. The top ten constitute 6.2% of the sample.

In total, about 650 healthy bone marrow donors made up the cohort. At the time of sampling, all cohort members were nominally healthy, though unrecorded immune exposures were likely present. The donor tested CMV seropositive and was one of the 289 seropositive cohort members. Every donor gave a peripheral blood sample, and the peripheral blood mononuclear cells from that sample were used for TCR beta sequencing. The Qiagen DNeasy Blood Extraction Kit was used to extract genomic DNA from the blood cell samples. The chain is assembled from TRBV7-2 and TRBJ2-7; the D gene remains uncertain. The clonotype originates from a man aged 25-45 years in good health and CMV-seropositive. Sample: PBMCs. DNA sequence: TGTGCCAGCAGCTTAGGGGCCCGACCAGCCTCCTACGAGCAGTACTTC. The resulting protein is CASSLGARPASYEQYF.